This T cell receptor (beta chain) came from a study of T cell repertoires in cytomegalovirus infection. Study at large: Recently described HLA-C-restricted plus well-studied HLA-B-restricted CMV epitopes were used. Public TCR beta signature analysis indicated the presence of both CMV infection and matching HLA type.

One entry per CDR3 protein results from TCRdb running MiXCR on the reads. The sample lists roughly 920,000 distinct CDR3 sequences; approximately 33% were seen once. The CDR3 totals 13 residues. V lost 6 bases and J 3 bases, leaving 9 bases between the germline ends. Germline V CDR1 and CDR2: SGHDN, FVKESK. Study-level results: Accumulated public TCR beta family frequency recognized individuals carrying CMV together with the relevant HLA. Dominant in the ex vivo response were TCR beta clonotypes restricted by HLA-C and specific for CMV.

In this sample, this clonotype turned up a few times. Its specificity is unknown. This clonotype was sampled from a human donor in good health (CMV status not recorded). Some clones in this sample may be carry-over from other donors' samples. This chain uses TRBV14 with TRBJ2-1, with D unclear. The sequencing used cultured CD8+ T cells from PBMCs, collected from culture after CMV antigen stimulation. The CDR3: CASRERGYNEQFF. The CDR3 DNA reads TGTGCCAGCAGGGAGAGAGGCTACAATGAGCAGTTCTTC.